This is a list of T cell receptor beta chains from one sample in a study of glioma-infiltrating T cells after dendritic cell vaccination. Here immunoSEQ multiplex PCR was the method, and the copy in TCRdb shows in-frame clones only, minus some. Of roughly 38,000 clones listed, about 80% are singletons. This material consisted of blood, taken before dendritic cell vaccination. These receptors were taken from a human donor with glioblastoma. CDR3s include the opening cysteine and the closing phenylalanine or tryptophan. The D gene is left open where the match is weak. Only some rows state a clone size, as once, few, many or a class for expanded clones.

V: TRBV5-4; size: -; D: TRBD1; J: TRBJ1-2; DNA: TGTGCCAGCAGCGTACTCCGGGACAGCCTTAACTATGGCTACACCTTC; CDR3: CASSVLRDSLNYGYTF
V: TRBV6-5; size: -; D: -; J: TRBJ1-1; DNA: TGTGCCAGCAGTTACTCGCGGGGAGGGACTGAAGCTTTCTTT; CDR3: CASSYSRGGTEAFF
V: TRBV19; size: -; D: -; J: TRBJ1-1; DNA: TGTGCCAGTAGTTCAGTCCACAACACTGAAGCTTTCTTT; CDR3: CASSSVHNTEAFF
V: TRBV5-6; size: -; D: -; J: TRBJ2-7; DNA: TGTGCCAGCAGCTTGGTGGGGCCCGCCTACGAGCAGTACTTC; CDR3: CASSLVGPAYEQYF
V: TRBV28; size: -; D: -; J: TRBJ1-1; DNA: TGTGCCAGCAGTTTCGGAGGGGCTGAAGCTTTCTTT; CDR3: CASSFGGAEAFF
V: TRBV10-1; size: -; D: TRBD1; J: TRBJ1-1; DNA: TGCGCCAGCAGAGCGCATACAGGGGATGCGAACACTGAAGCTTTCTTT; CDR3: CASRAHTGDANTEAFF
V: TRBV18; size: -; D: TRBD1; J: TRBJ1-1; DNA: TGTGCCAGCTCCCTAGGACAGGGTGTGACTGAAGCTTTCTTT; CDR3: CASSLGQGVTEAFF
V: TRBV10-3; size: -; D: TRBD1; J: TRBJ2-7; DNA: TGTGCCATCAGTGAGGGGACAGGGTTCGGCGAGCAGTACTTC; CDR3: CAISEGTGFGEQYF
V: TRBV5-6; size: -; D: TRBD1; J: TRBJ1-1; DNA: TGTGCCAGCAGCGGTCTGGACAGGGGGACTGAAGCTTTCTTT; CDR3: CASSGLDRGTEAFF
V: TRBV5-1; size: few; D: -; J: TRBJ1-2; DNA: TGCGCCAGCAGCTTGGCTGGGGCCGAATATGGCTACACCTTC; CDR3: CASSLAGAEYGYTF
V: TRBV4-3; size: -; D: -; J: TRBJ1-1; DNA: TGCGCCAGCAGCCAAACAGGGTTTCTCACTGAAGCTTTCTTT; CDR3: CASSQTGFLTEAFF
V: TRBV4-1; size: -; D: -; J: TRBJ2-1; DNA: TGCGCCAGCAGCCAAAGGGTTGCACTAGATGAGCAGTTCTTC; CDR3: CASSQRVALDEQFF
V: TRBV6-1; size: -; D: -; J: TRBJ2-1; DNA: TGTGCCAGCAGTGAGCATTACGGCTCCTACAATGAGCAGTTCTTC; CDR3: CASSEHYGSYNEQFF
V: TRBV25-1; size: -; D: TRBD1; J: TRBJ1-3; DNA: TGTGCCAGCAGTGCTCCCCAGGGGGTGGGAAACACCATATATTTT; CDR3: CASSAPQGVGNTIYF
V: TRBV25-1; size: -; D: TRBD1; J: TRBJ1-6; DNA: TGTGCCACCGTATCCGGGACAGGTTTTTCTTCACCCCTCCACTTT; CDR3: CATVSGTGFSSPLHF
V: TRBV14; size: -; D: TRBD1; J: TRBJ2-7; DNA: TGTGCCAGCAGCCTACAGGGGGATGAGTCCTACGAGCAGTACTTC; CDR3: CASSLQGDESYEQYF
V: TRBV9; size: -; D: TRBD2; J: TRBJ2-7; DNA: TGTGCCAGCAGCCCGGCTAGCGGGGTCTACGAGCAGTACTTC; CDR3: CASSPASGVYEQYF
V: TRBV12-5; size: -; D: -; J: TRBJ2-5; DNA: TGTGCTAGTGGGCCGCAGGGACTGTACCAAGAGACCCAGTACTTC; CDR3: CASGPQGLYQETQYF
V: TRBV29-1; size: -; D: TRBD2; J: TRBJ2-3; DNA: TGCAGCGTTGGACCGGCGGGGGCAGATACGCAGTATTTT; CDR3: CSVGPAGADTQYF
V: TRBV18; size: -; D: -; J: TRBJ2-5; DNA: TGTGCCAGCTCACCACTCCAGGGCCCAGAAGAGACCCAGTACTTC; CDR3: CASSPLQGPEETQYF
V: TRBV5-1; size: -; D: -; J: TRBJ1-1; DNA: TGCGCCAGCAGCTTTACAGGGTTTCGGTACACTGAAGCTTTCTTT; CDR3: CASSFTGFRYTEAFF
V: TRBV9; size: -; D: TRBD1; J: TRBJ2-7; DNA: TGTGCCAGCAGCCTAACGGGACAGGGGTACGAGCAGTACTTC; CDR3: CASSLTGQGYEQYF
V: TRBV11-3; size: -; D: -; J: TRBJ2-5; DNA: TGTGCCAGCAGCCGCCGTTTGGGACACGGGGAGACCCAGTACTTC; CDR3: CASSRRLGHGETQYF
V: TRBV6-5; size: once; D: TRBD1; J: TRBJ2-7; DNA: TGTGCCAGCACGGACAGGGGGCTATACGAGCAGTACTTC; CDR3: CASTDRGLYEQYF
V: TRBV5-1; size: -; D: TRBD2; J: TRBJ2-1; DNA: TGCGCCAGCAGCTCTAGCGGGGGGCCCTACAATGAGCAGTTCTTC; CDR3: CASSSSGGPYNEQFF
V: TRBV4-2; size: -; D: TRBD2; J: TRBJ2-7; DNA: TGTGCCAGCAGCCCCAGGCACCTAGCGGGGGGGCCCGAAGAGCAGTACTTC; CDR3: CASSPRHLAGGPEEQYF
V: TRBV6-5; size: -; D: -; J: TRBJ2-5; DNA: TGTGCCAGCAGTTACGCGTGGGCGAGAGAGACCCAGTACTTC; CDR3: CASSYAWARETQYF
V: TRBV30; size: -; D: TRBD1; J: TRBJ1-4; DNA: TGTGCCTGGAGTGCCCGTCGGACAGGAGGTCATATACTGTTTTTT; CDR3: CAWSARRTGGHILFF
V: TRBV18; size: -; D: -; J: TRBJ2-5; DNA: TGTGCCAGCTCACCAGCAGGGGAAGAGACCCAGTACTTC; CDR3: CASSPAGEETQYF
V: TRBV19; size: -; D: TRBD2; J: TRBJ2-7; DNA: TGTGCCAGTAGTCGGACTAGCGGGGGGGATTACGAGCAGTACTTC; CDR3: CASSRTSGGDYEQYF
V: TRBV5-6; size: -; D: TRBD2; J: TRBJ2-3; DNA: TGTGCCAGCAGCTTCGGGACTAGCGAGGATACGCAGTATTTT; CDR3: CASSFGTSEDTQYF
V: TRBV25-1; size: -; D: TRBD1; J: TRBJ1-1; DNA: TGTGCCAGCAGCAAAATACAGGGGGCTGACACTGAAGCTTTCTTT; CDR3: CASSKIQGADTEAFF
V: TRBV28; size: -; D: -; J: TRBJ1-5; DNA: TGTGCCAGCAATTCCCCGACAGCCCCGGCAAAGCCCCAGCATTTT; CDR3: CASNSPTAPAKPQHF
V: TRBV12-5; size: -; D: -; J: TRBJ1-3; DNA: TGTGCTAGTGGCCCTGACAGCCCTGGAAACACCATATATTTT; CDR3: CASGPDSPGNTIYF
V: TRBV7-6; size: -; D: -; J: TRBJ2-1; DNA: TGTGCCAGCAGCTTCTCAGGGTCCTCCTTTAATGAGCAGTTCTTC; CDR3: CASSFSGSSFNEQFF
V: TRBV10-3; size: -; D: -; J: TRBJ1-2; DNA: TGTGCCATCAGTGAGCCGGCAGGCTATGGCTACACCTTC; CDR3: CAISEPAGYGYTF
V: TRBV27; size: few; D: -; J: TRBJ2-4; DNA: TGTGCCAGCAAAGGGGTAGCCAAAAACATTCAGTACTTC; CDR3: CASKGVAKNIQYF
V: TRBV29-1; size: once; D: TRBD2; J: TRBJ2-5; DNA: TGCAGCGCCGTCGGGGGGGCGCAGTATGAGACCCAGTACTTC; CDR3: CSAVGGAQYETQYF
V: TRBV7-9; size: -; D: -; J: TRBJ1-2; DNA: TGTGCCAGCAGCCACGTCTGGGGGCTCGGCTACACCTTC; CDR3: CASSHVWGLGYTF
V: TRBV7-9; size: -; D: -; J: TRBJ2-1; DNA: TGTGCCAGCAGTTATCTATACAATGAGCAGTTCTTC; CDR3: CASSYLYNEQFF
V: TRBV11-3; size: -; D: -; J: TRBJ2-7; DNA: TGTGCCAGCAGCCCTACGGGCGGGGGCTCCACCTACGAGCAGTACTTC; CDR3: CASSPTGGGSTYEQYF
V: TRBV4-3; size: few; D: -; J: TRBJ1-4; DNA: TGCGCCAGCAGCCAAGATGGTAGGCAGGACTTCGAACTTTTGTTTTTT; CDR3: CASSQDGRQDFELLFF
V: TRBV25-1; size: -; D: -; J: TRBJ2-7; DNA: TGTGCCAGCAGCGGGGTCAGCACCTACGAGCAGTACTTC; CDR3: CASSGVSTYEQYF
V: TRBV11-2; size: -; D: TRBD2; J: TRBJ2-1; DNA: TGTGCCAGCAGCTTAGCGACCCTTGGACTAGCCCTCTACAATGAGCAGTTCTTC; CDR3: CASSLATLGLALYNEQFF
V: TRBV6-1; size: -; D: -; J: TRBJ1-6; DNA: TGTGCCAGTTCCGCAGGGCCTTATAATTCACCCCTCCACTTT; CDR3: CASSAGPYNSPLHF
V: TRBV6-1; size: -; D: -; J: TRBJ1-3; DNA: TGTGCCAGCAGTGAAGCGCGCATAGGGAGCTCTGGAAACACCATATATTTT; CDR3: CASSEARIGSSGNTIYF
V: TRBV9; size: -; D: TRBD1; J: TRBJ1-5; DNA: TGTGCCAGCAGCGCCCAGGGGGCGAGGAATCAGCCCCAGCATTTT; CDR3: CASSAQGARNQPQHF
V: TRBV30; size: -; D: TRBD1; J: TRBJ1-2; DNA: TGTGCCTGGAGCAAACCCGGGACAGGGGACCCTCGGGGGGATGGCTACACCTTC; CDR3: CAWSKPGTGDPRGDGYTF
V: TRBV5-5; size: few; D: -; J: TRBJ1-1; DNA: TGTGCCAGCGGCGTTGATGCGGGGGGGGCTGAAGCTTTCTTT; CDR3: CASGVDAGGAEAFF
V: TRBV29-1; size: -; D: -; J: TRBJ2-3; DNA: TGCAGCGTTGACCCCCTTCGGGACATATATAGCACGGATACGCAGTATTTT; CDR3: CSVDPLRDIYSTDTQYF
V: TRBV19; size: -; D: -; J: TRBJ1-2; DNA: TGTGCCAGTACCGTGAGGACAGCCAACTATGGCTACACCTTC; CDR3: CASTVRTANYGYTF
V: TRBV28; size: -; D: TRBD2; J: TRBJ2-1; DNA: TGTGCCAGCAGTTCCGGGGGGAGTTTCCGACTTAATGAGCAGTTCTTC; CDR3: CASSSGGSFRLNEQFF
V: TRBV7-9; size: -; D: TRBD1; J: TRBJ2-6; DNA: TGTGCCAGCAGTCCGAGAGGACAGGGCGAATTATCTGGGGCCAACGTCCTGACTTTC; CDR3: CASSPRGQGELSGANVLTF
V: TRBV7-2; size: -; D: -; J: TRBJ1-5; DNA: TGTGCCAGCAGCAACAGGCTTAGCAATCAGCCCCAGCATTTT; CDR3: CASSNRLSNQPQHF
V: TRBV19; size: -; D: -; J: TRBJ2-1; DNA: TGTGCCAGTAGTATGGCGCCCCGCCGGGGGAATGAGCAGTTCTTC; CDR3: CASSMAPRRGNEQFF
V: TRBV7-3; size: -; D: -; J: TRBJ1-2; DNA: TGTGCCAGCGGGCAGGGTATCGGCTACACCTTC; CDR3: CASGQGIGYTF